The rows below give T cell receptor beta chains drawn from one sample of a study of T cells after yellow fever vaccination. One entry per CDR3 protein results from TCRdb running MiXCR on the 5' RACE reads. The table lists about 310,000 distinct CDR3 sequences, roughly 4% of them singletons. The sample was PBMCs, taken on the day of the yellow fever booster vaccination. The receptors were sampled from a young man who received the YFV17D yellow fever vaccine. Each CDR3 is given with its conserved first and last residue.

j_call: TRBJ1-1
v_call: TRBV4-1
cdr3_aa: CASSQEYPTEAFF

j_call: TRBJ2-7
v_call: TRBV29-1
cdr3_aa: CSVWNSGSYEQYF

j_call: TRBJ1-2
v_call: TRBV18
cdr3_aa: CASSPSLEGYYGYTF

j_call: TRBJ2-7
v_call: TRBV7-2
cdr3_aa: CASRIDINSYEQYF

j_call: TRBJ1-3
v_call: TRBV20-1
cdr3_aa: CSARDGSSGNTIYF

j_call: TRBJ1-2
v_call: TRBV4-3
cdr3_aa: CASSASRRGPILYTF

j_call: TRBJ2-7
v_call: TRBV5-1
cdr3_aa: CASSLVSSGGSTYEQYF

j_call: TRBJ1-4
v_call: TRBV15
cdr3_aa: CATSMGPGEGEKLFF

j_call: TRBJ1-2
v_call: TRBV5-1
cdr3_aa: CASRRSTGANYGYTF

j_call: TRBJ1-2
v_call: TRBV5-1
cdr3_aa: CASSGSPVYYGYTF

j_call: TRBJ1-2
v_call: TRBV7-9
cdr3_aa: CASSPPFLSNYGYTF

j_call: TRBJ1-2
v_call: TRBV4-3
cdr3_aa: CASSQDIRDRTSIGYGYTF

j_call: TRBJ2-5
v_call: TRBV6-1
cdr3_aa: CASSDGGGDPRAQYF

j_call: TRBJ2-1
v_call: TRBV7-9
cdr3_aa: CASSLRRDNEQFF

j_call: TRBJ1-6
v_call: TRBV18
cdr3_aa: CASSLRGMVSPLHF

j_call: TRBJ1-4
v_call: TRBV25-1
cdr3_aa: CASSDPGKRKLFF

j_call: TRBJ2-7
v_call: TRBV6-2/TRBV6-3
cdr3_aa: CASSHGLAGVYEQYF

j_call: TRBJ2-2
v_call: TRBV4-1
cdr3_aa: CASSQGDRVGTGELFF

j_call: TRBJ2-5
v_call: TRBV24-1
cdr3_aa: CATSDARQGGEETQYF

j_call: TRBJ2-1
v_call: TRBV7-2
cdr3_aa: CASSPPVRVTPYNEQFF